This is a list of T cell receptor beta chains from one sample in a study of blood T cell repertoires in COVID-19. Using immunoSEQ multiplex PCR, the repertoire was profiled, and TCRdb retains in-frame clones only, with some absent. The data contain some 170,000 clones, about three quarters of them singletons. The source material was peripheral blood. The receptors derive from an older woman with acute or convalescent COVID-19. Both conserved end residues are part of each CDR3. D genes are given only for firm matches. Only some rows state a clone size, as once, few, many or a class for expanded clones.

len	d_gene	abundance	j_gene	v_gene	CDR3aa	CDR3nt
15	-	once	TRBJ2-1	TRBV11-3	CASSLDGTIYNEQFF	TGTGCCAGCAGCTTAGATGGGACAATCTACAATGAGCAGTTCTTC
16	TRBD2	-	TRBJ2-7	TRBV7-9	CASSFHLAEGIYEQYF	TGTGCCAGCAGCTTTCATCTAGCGGAAGGGATTTACGAGCAGTACTTC
14	-	-	TRBJ1-1	TRBV12-5	CASGPSSFGTEAFF	TGTGCTAGTGGTCCGAGCTCCTTCGGGACTGAAGCTTTCTTT
13	TRBD1	-	TRBJ2-1	TRBV6-5	CASRYNRGDEQFF	TGTGCCAGCAGATACAACAGGGGAGATGAGCAGTTCTTC
18	-	-	TRBJ1-5	TRBV21-1	CASSKVYLDRECNQPQHF	TGTGCCAGCAGCAAAGTTTATCTGGATAGGGAGTGCAATCAGCCCCAGCATTTT
13	-	-	TRBJ2-7	TRBV4-1	CASSRSEGGEQYF	TGCGCCAGCAGTCGATCAGAGGGTGGCGAGCAGTACTTC
14	TRBD1	once	TRBJ1-1	TRBV2	CASSQQGATTEAFF	TGTGCCAGCAGTCAACAGGGGGCGACCACTGAAGCTTTCTTT
18	TRBD2	few	TRBJ2-5	TRBV4-1	CASSQTSGSGSWSETQYF	TGCGCCAGCAGCCAGACCAGCGGCAGCGGGAGTTGGTCCGAGACCCAGTACTTC
13	-	-	TRBJ2-2	TRBV7-2	CASSRTGRWELFF	TGTGCCAGCAGCCGAACAGGGCGTTGGGAGCTGTTTTTT
14	TRBD2	-	TRBJ2-7	TRBV10-3	CAISETSGGYEQYF	TGTGCCATCAGTGAGACTAGCGGGGGGTACGAGCAGTACTTC
15	TRBD2	-	TRBJ2-3	TRBV15	CATSGLGLAGDTQYF	TGTGCCACCAGCGGACTGGGACTAGCTGGCGATACGCAGTATTTT
15	TRBD1	-	TRBJ1-3	TRBV30	CACYPDRGILDTIYF	TGTGCCTGCTACCCGGACAGGGGGATTTTGGACACCATATATTTT
14	-	-	TRBJ2-5	TRBV5-1	CASSWSGDTETQYF	TGCGCCAGCAGCTGGTCGGGGGATACAGAGACCCAGTACTTC
14	-	-	TRBJ1-2	TRBV28	CASTSRQLNYGYTF	TGTGCCAGCACCTCGAGACAGTTAAACTATGGCTACACCTTC
13	-	-	TRBJ2-2	TRBV7-6	CASSLLETGELFF	TGTGCCAGCAGCTTACTAGAAACCGGGGAGCTGTTTTTT
16	-	-	TRBJ2-6	TRBV3-1/TRBV3-2	CASSQESGSGANVLTF	TGTGCCAGCAGCCAAGAAAGCGGGTCTGGGGCCAACGTCCTGACTTTC
16	TRBD2	-	TRBJ2-3	TRBV10-1	CASSTRTSGRTDTQYF	TGCGCCAGCAGCACCCGGACTAGCGGGAGAACAGATACGCAGTATTTT
14	-	-	TRBJ2-7	TRBV6-5	CASSSFEGSYEQYF	TGTGCCAGCAGTTCGTTTGAGGGCTCCTACGAGCAGTACTTC
19	TRBD2	-	TRBJ2-7	TRBV27	CANSYRGPSLAGGFYEQYF	TGTGCCAACAGTTATCGGGGACCGTCGCTAGCGGGAGGTTTCTACGAGCAGTACTTC
12	-	-	TRBJ1-5	TRBV19	CASSKGNQPQHF	TGTGCCAGTAGTAAGGGGAATCAGCCCCAGCATTTT
16	TRBD2	few	TRBJ2-1	TRBV7-3	CASSSLLAGGWDEQFF	TGTGCCAGCAGCTCCTTACTAGCGGGAGGCTGGGATGAGCAGTTCTTC
16	-	-	TRBJ2-5	TRBV19	CASSKRSGGVQETQYF	TGTGCCAGTAGTAAGCGGTCGGGTGGGGTCCAAGAGACCCAGTACTTC
13	-	-	TRBJ2-5	TRBV5-1	CASRIARRETQYF	TGCGCCAGCAGGATTGCTCGGAGAGAGACCCAGTACTTC
17	TRBD2	-	TRBJ2-5	TRBV14	CASSSPRLAGVKETQYF	TGTGCCAGCAGCTCCCCTCGGCTAGCGGGAGTCAAAGAGACCCAGTACTTC
15	TRBD2	few	TRBJ2-2	TRBV19	CASSGLAGAVGELFF	TGTGCCAGTAGTGGACTAGCGGGAGCGGTCGGGGAGCTGTTTTTT